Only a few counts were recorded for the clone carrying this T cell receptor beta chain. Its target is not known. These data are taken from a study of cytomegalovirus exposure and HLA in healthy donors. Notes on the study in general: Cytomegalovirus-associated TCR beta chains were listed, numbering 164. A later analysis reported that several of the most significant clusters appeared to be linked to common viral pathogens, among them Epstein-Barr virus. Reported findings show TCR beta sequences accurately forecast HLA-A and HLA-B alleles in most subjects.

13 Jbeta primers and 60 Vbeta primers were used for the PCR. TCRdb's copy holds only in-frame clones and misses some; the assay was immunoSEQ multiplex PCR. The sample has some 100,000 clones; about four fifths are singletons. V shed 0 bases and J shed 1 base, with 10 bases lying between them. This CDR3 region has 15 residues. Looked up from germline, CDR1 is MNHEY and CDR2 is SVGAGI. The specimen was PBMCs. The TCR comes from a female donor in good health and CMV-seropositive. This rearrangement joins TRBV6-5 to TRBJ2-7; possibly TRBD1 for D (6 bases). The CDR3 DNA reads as TGTGCCAGCAGTTACTCGAACAGGGTTTCCTACGAGCAGTACTTC. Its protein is CASSYSNRVSYEQYF.